These T cell receptor beta chains were read from a single sample in a study of blood T cell repertoires in COVID-19. Some clones are missing from TCRdb's copy, which holds only in-frame ones; the method was immunoSEQ multiplex PCR. This sample yields about 42,000 clones, of which 85% to 90% are seen a single time; just under 9% belongs to the top ten. Material: peripheral blood. The receptors come from a man aged 25 to 40 with active or convalescent COVID-19. CDR3s include the opening cysteine and the closing phenylalanine or tryptophan. A D gene is named only where the DNA matches it firmly. Size tells how often a clone was seen (once, few, many) or the class of an expanded clone, and some rows leave it out.

j_call,v_call,clone_size,cdr3_length,d_call,cdr3_aa,cdr3_nt
TRBJ2-5,TRBV5-1,NA,13,NA,CASSLTDQETQYF,TGCGCCAGCAGCTTAACGGACCAAGAGACCCAGTACTTC
TRBJ1-1,TRBV6-5,NA,13,NA,CATSITGNTEAFF,TGTGCCACCTCTATAACAGGGAACACTGAAGCTTTCTTT
TRBJ1-1,TRBV20-1,NA,11,NA,CSARSYTEAFF,TGCAGTGCTAGAAGCTACACTGAAGCTTTCTTT
TRBJ1-1,TRBV5-1,once,14,NA,CASSLVAGKTEAFF,TGCGCCAGCAGCTTGGTGGCAGGGAAGACTGAAGCTTTCTTT
TRBJ2-1,TRBV15,NA,16,NA,CATSSPDTGSYNEQFF,TGTGCCACCAGCAGTCCCGACACCGGATCCTACAATGAGCAGTTCTTC
TRBJ1-3,TRBV19,NA,15,NA,CASSIDRSSGNTIYF,TGTGCCAGTAGTATAGATCGGTCCTCTGGAAACACCATATATTTT
TRBJ2-5,TRBV5-6,NA,13,TRBD1,CASTWDRAETQYF,TGTGCCAGCACCTGGGACAGGGCAGAGACCCAGTACTTC
TRBJ2-2,TRBV5-1,NA,16,TRBD2,CASSLRLAGSTGELFF,TGCGCCAGCAGCTTAAGACTAGCGGGGAGCACCGGGGAGCTGTTTTTT
TRBJ1-1,TRBV6-1,NA,16,NA,CASSEPGGSGNTEAFF,TGTGCCAGCAGTGAACCCGGGGGTTCGGGGAACACTGAAGCTTTCTTT
TRBJ1-4,TRBV19,NA,17,NA,CASSIWRGPPTNEKLFF,TGTGCCAGTAGTATTTGGAGGGGACCTCCAACTAATGAAAAACTGTTTTTT
TRBJ2-2,TRBV10-2,few,12,NA,CATEPGAGELFF,TGCGCCACCGAACCAGGGGCCGGGGAGCTGTTTTTT
TRBJ1-5,TRBV6-6,few,13,TRBD1,CASINRGVSAQHF,TGTGCCAGCATTAACAGGGGAGTATCAGCCCAGCATTTT
TRBJ2-1,TRBV28,NA,15,TRBD1,CASSPTGTGDNEQFF,TGTGCCAGCAGTCCCACCGGGACAGGGGACAATGAGCAGTTCTTC
TRBJ1-4,TRBV19,NA,15,NA,CASKLTVATNEKLFF,TGTGCCAGTAAATTAACGGTTGCAACTAATGAAAAACTGTTTTTT
TRBJ2-2,TRBV27,NA,17,TRBD2,CASSIRTSGTNTGELFF,TGTGCCAGCAGTATCAGGACTAGCGGGACGAACACCGGGGAGCTGTTTTTT
TRBJ2-2,TRBV5-1,NA,17,TRBD2,CASSLDGGSFYTGELFF,TGCGCCAGCAGCTTGGACGGCGGGAGTTTCTACACCGGGGAGCTGTTTTTT
TRBJ2-7,TRBV3-1/TRBV3-2,NA,15,TRBD1,CASSRGTGGRYEQYF,TGTGCCAGCAGCCGAGGGACAGGGGGCAGGTACGAGCAGTACTTC
TRBJ1-6,TRBV6-6,NA,14,TRBD1,CASSQGQGYSPLHF,TGTGCCAGCAGCCAGGGACAGGGGTATTCACCCCTCCACTTT
TRBJ2-7,TRBV27,NA,14,NA,CASSFGAGGREQYF,TGTGCCAGCAGTTTTGGAGCAGGGGGGCGGGAGCAGTACTTC
TRBJ2-1,TRBV4-2,NA,16,TRBD2,CASSPGTSGPYNEQFF,TGTGCCAGCAGCCCCGGGACTAGCGGCCCCTACAATGAGCAGTTCTTC
TRBJ1-3,TRBV19,NA,17,NA,CASSITDSRFSGNTIYF,TGTGCCAGTAGTATTACTGACAGTCGATTCTCTGGAAACACCATATATTTT
TRBJ2-1,TRBV4-1,NA,16,TRBD2,CASSQEGLLAGVAQFF,TGCGCCAGCAGCCAAGAGGGGTTGCTAGCGGGAGTCGCGCAGTTCTTC
TRBJ2-2,TRBV11-2,NA,15,TRBD1,CASSLVRGRGGELFF,TGTGCCAGCAGCTTGGTCAGGGGGCGCGGCGGGGAGCTGTTTTTT
TRBJ1-6,TRBV5-8,NA,14,TRBD1,CASSFEGTGVRLHF,TGTGCCAGCAGCTTTGAGGGCACAGGGGTACGCCTCCACTTT
TRBJ1-6,TRBV12-3/TRBV12-4,NA,13,TRBD1,CASSRTGVTPLHF,TGTGCCAGCAGTAGGACAGGGGTAACACCCCTCCACTTT